This paragraph covers one T cell receptor (beta chain) sequence. Its antigen is not identified. A read error may explain this, as a much larger clone is one base away. The CD8+CD4-CCR7+CD45RA+ phenotype defined the sorted naive CD8 T cells. These data come from a study of molecular identifiers for immune sequencing clone quantification. Germline values: CDR1 DFQATT, CDR2 SNEGSKA (reference sequence). The CDR3 extends over 15 amino acids. TCRdb fed the PCR reads into MiXCR, producing one record per CDR3 protein. The sample records about 320,000 distinct CDR3 sequences, 20% to 25% being singletons. Study-wide results and limits: In cases of identical TCR molecules sharing a barcode, highly expanded clone sizes could be underestimated.

The sequencing sample was made of naive CD8+ T cells from blood, with Jurkat cell RNA spiked in. As to subset: FACS-sorted CD8+CD4-CCR7+CD45RA+ naive T cells. V and J are TRBV20-1 and TRBJ1-1, with 10 bases aligning to TRBD1. The clonotype comes from a human donor in good health. Some libraries in this study had Jurkat cell RNA spiked in. CDR3 region: CGARFEGQGVTEAFF. As DNA, the CDR3 is TGCGGTGCTAGATTCGAAGGACAGGGGGTTACTGAAGCTTTCTTT.